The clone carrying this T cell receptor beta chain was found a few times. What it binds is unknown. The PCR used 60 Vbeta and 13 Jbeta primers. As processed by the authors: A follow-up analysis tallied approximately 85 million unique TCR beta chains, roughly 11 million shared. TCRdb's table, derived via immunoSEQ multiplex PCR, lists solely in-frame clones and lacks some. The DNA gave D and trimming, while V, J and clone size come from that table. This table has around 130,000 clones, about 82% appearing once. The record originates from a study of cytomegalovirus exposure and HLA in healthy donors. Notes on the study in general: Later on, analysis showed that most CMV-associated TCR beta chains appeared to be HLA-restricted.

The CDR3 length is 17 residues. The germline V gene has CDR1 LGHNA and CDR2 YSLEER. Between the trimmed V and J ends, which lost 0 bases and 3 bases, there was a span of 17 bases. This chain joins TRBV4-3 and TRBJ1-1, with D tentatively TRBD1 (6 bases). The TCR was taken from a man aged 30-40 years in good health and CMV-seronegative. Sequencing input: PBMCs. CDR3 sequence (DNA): TGCGCCAGCAGCCAAGAAGGCACAGGGTGGATGGACACTGAAGCTTTCTTT. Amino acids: CASSQEGTGWMDTEAFF.